The entry below describes one T cell receptor beta chain. Its antigen has not been determined. The sample holds no much larger clone one base away, and base qualities are not on file. This specimen belongs to a study of shared T cell receptors in the human thymus (dated by TCRdb to the early 2020s). Background for the entire study: The study examined how self-reactive, shared T-cell receptor alpha chains are generated in the human thymus.

Library method: the immunoSEQ multiplex PCR assay. TCRdb provides this immuneACCESS table in a form limited to in-frame rearrangements. Some clones are lacking; in checked studies, under half of them reflect an unresolved V gene, and why the rest are absent is not known. The sample records hundreds of thousands of clones, approximately 90% of which are singletons. The top ten clones comprise 0.008% to 0.011% of the sample. The junction carries 6 bases between V and J, which are trimmed by 1 base and 6 bases respectively. Including the terminal cysteine and phenylalanine, the CDR3 comprises 13 residues. Just the 39-base CDR3 DNA is kept, in frame starting at base 1. The germline V gene specifies SGHTA as CDR1 and FQGTGA as CDR2. The sample also formed part of further work on human thymus T cells. Per that second paper: Immunologically healthy infants undergoing open corrective cardiac surgery for congenital heart defects in Finland were used as donors. Thymus tissue was obtained as surgical resects removed during corrective cardiac surgery. V and J gene segment usage appeared biased in both thymic and peripheral blood repertoires. The related research found that thymic TCR repertoires overlapped highly between unrelated individuals. TCR alpha and beta repertoires from roughly eight infant thymus samples and a few related peripheral blood samples were characterized in the study. Donor ages ranging from about 6 to 250 days were recorded, and roughly six male and a couple of female infants were included in the cohort. Thymocytes were freed from the tissue by mechanical means and kept at -70 degrees C as pellets of roughly 8.5-31 million cells. A QIAsymphony instrument was used to extract genomic DNA from the frozen cell pellets. Using the immunoSEQ multiplex PCR assay, the TCRB and TCRAD loci were amplified from a standardized quantity of quality-controlled genomic DNA. The V(D)J region was spanned by amplicons of a length sufficient to cover the CDR3 and to identify V and J genes. The commercial immunoSEQ service was used to sequence amplicons on an Illumina platform. Primer bias and sequencing errors were corrected as previously described, and TCRAD and TCRB definitions were based on the IMGT database. immunoSEQ Analyzer 3.0 and VDJTools were used for repertoire analysis, which covered basic statistics, V/J segment usage, diversity estimates, rarefaction and pairwise overlap. To estimate diversity, the Chao1, ChaoE, Efron-Thisted, Shannon and inverse Simpson indices were applied, and diversity was also estimated on datasets down-sampled to the smallest sample. Repertoire overlap was determined by strict matching of CDR3 nucleotide sequence, V gene and J gene, and Jaccard-based multidimensional scaling clustering was applied. On average, roughly 740,000 unique TCRB clonotypes were obtained from thymus samples, compared with approximately 80,000 from blood samples.

The sequence came from a boy younger than two with a congenital heart defect. Donor details come from another sample of the same person, matched by shared clones. The rearranged chain carries TRBV7-3 and TRBJ2-2; a tentative D match to TRBD1 spans 6 bases. The sequencing input was thymocytes. The bases are TGTGCCAGCAGCTTAAAGGGGGCCGGGGAGCTGTTTTTT. Its translation is CASSLKGAGELFF.